This TCR beta chain was obtained from a study of graft-versus-host responses after intestinal transplantation. Study-wide background: Isolated intestinal, liver-intestinal, or multivisceral transplants had been given to the recipients.

On this clone itself: Its antigen is currently unknown.

Measured with immunoSEQ multiplex PCR; TCRdb has only the in-frame clones, and not every one. The table includes approximately 68,000 clones, around 89% detected once. The material was unstimulated CD8+ T cells sorted from spleen or lymph node cells, obtained before transplant. This receptor was identified in a human donor who was the organ donor for an intestinal transplant.

CDR3 in DNA: TGTGCCAGCAGCCCTATTTTGGACAGGGCTGGCAATCAGCCCCAGCATTTT. This gives the protein CASSPILDRAGNQPQHF. This rearrangement joins TRBV7-8 to TRBJ1-5; 8 bases agree with TRBD1. Germline-derived CDR1 and CDR2 are SGHVS and FQNEAQ. The length of the CDR3 is 17 residues. With V trimmed by 5 bases and J by 2 bases, 11 bases remained unmatched.